This T cell receptor beta chain was found in a study of T cell repertoires in cytomegalovirus infection. Study as a whole: Indications of both CMV infection and matching HLA type were provided by public TCR beta signatures.

TCRdb passed the reads through MiXCR, listing each CDR3 protein once. This sample has 150,000 to 200,000 distinct CDR3 sequences, with 28% found just once. The CDR3 contains 12 residues. Germline CDR1 reads SQVTM; CDR2 reads ANQGSEA. V lost 4 bases, J lost 1 base, and 7 bases lay in between. Study-wide results and limits: People with CMV and the relevant HLA were identified by cumulative public TCR beta family frequency. The ex vivo response was dominated by HLA-C-restricted CMV-specific TCR beta clonotypes.

Of note for this clonotype: As yet, its antigen is unknown.

The sequenced sample was PBMCs. The chain links TRBV29-1 to TRBJ1-1; D gene unclear. The TCR sequence derives from a human donor in good health (CMV status not recorded). Some clones in this sample may be carry-over from other donors' samples. CDR3: CSVGRGNTEAFF. The CDR3 nucleotides are TGCAGCGTTGGACGGGGGAACACTGAAGCTTTCTTT.